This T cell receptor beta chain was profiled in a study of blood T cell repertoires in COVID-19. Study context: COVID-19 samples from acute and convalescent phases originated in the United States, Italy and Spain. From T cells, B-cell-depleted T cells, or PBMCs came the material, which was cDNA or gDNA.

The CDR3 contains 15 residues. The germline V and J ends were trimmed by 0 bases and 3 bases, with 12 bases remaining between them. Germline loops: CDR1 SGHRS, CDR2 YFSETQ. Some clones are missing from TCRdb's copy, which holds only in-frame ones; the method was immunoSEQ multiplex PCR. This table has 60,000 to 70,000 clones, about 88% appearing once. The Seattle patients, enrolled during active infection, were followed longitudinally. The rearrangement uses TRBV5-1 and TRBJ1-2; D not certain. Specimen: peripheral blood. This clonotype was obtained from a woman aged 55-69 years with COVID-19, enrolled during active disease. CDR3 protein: CASSLAAGLDYGYTF. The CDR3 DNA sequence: TGCGCCAGCAGCTTGGCCGCGGGCCTGGACTATGGCTACACCTTC.